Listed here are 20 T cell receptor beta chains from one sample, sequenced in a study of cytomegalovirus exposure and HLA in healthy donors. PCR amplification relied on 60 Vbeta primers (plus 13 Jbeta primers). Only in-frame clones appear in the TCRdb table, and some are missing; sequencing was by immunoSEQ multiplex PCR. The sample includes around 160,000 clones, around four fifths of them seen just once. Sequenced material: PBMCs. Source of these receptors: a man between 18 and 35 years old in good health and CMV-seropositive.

CDR3 DNA: TGTGCCAGCAGCCCCCGGACTAGCTGGAACAATGAGCAGTTCTTC. It encodes CASSPRTSWNNEQFF. The genes are TRBV11-2 and TRBJ2-1; 8 nucleotides agree with TRBD2. V was pared by 5 bases and J by 5 bases, with 8 bases of the junction left unmatched. Germline V gene lookup returns CDR1 SGHAT and CDR2 FQNNGV. This CDR3 region has 15 residues.

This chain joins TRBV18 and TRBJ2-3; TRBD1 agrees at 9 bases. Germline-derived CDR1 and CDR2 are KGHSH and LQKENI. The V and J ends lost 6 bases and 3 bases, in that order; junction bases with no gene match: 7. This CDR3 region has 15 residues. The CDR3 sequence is CASSATGGWTDTQYF. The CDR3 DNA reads TGTGCCAGCTCGGCGACAGGGGGTTGGACAGATACGCAGTATTTT.

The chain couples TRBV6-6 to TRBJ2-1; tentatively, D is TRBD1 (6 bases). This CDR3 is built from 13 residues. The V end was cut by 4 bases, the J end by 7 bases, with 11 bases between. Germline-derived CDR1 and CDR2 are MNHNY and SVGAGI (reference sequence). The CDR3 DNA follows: TGTGCCAGCAGTTGGGGACAAGGGAATGAGCAGTTCTTC. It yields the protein CASSWGQGNEQFF.

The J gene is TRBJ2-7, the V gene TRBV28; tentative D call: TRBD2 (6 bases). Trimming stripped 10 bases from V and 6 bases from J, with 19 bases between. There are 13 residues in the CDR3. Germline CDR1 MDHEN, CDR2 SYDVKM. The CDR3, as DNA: TGTGCCACCCTCTCTGTGGGGGGAGGCGAGCAGTACTTC. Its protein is CATLSVGGGEQYF.

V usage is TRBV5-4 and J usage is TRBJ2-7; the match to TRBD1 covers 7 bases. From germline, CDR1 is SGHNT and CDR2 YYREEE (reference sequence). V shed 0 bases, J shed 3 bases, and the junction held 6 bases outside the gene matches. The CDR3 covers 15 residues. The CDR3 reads CASSLAGQKYYEQYF. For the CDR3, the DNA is TGTGCCAGCAGCTTGGCGGGACAGAAATACTACGAGCAGTACTTC.

The chain's CDR3 is CASSSSGGTDTQYF. The CDR3 nucleotides are TGTGCCAGCAGCTCCAGCGGGGGCACAGATACGCAGTATTTT. The rearrangement joins TRBV7-6 to TRBJ2-3; TRBD2 agrees at 7 bases. The trim removed 4 bases at V and 1 base at J, leaving 2 bases unmatched. Germline CDR1 and CDR2: SGHVS and FNYEAQ. The CDR3 is 14 residues long.

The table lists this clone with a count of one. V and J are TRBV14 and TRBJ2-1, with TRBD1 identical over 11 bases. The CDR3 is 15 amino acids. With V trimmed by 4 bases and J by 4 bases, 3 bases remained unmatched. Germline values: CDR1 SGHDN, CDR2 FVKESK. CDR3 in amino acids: CASSRTGGFYNEQFF. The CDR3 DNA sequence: TGTGCCAGCAGCCGGACAGGGGGCTTTTACAATGAGCAGTTCTTC. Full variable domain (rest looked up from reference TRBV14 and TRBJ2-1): EAGVTQFPSHSVIEKGQTVTLRCDPISGHDNLYWYRRVMGKEIKFLLHFVKESKQDESGMPNNRFLAERTGGTYSTLKVQPAELEDSGVYFCASSRTGGFYNEQFFGPGTRLTVL.

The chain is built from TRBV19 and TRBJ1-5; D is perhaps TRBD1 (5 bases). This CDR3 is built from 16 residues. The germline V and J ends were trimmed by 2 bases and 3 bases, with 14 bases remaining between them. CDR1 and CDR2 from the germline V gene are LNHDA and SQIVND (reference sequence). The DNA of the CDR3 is TGTGCCAGTAGTATACAGGGAAGATCGCTCAATCAGCCCCAGCATTTT. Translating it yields CASSIQGRSLNQPQHF.

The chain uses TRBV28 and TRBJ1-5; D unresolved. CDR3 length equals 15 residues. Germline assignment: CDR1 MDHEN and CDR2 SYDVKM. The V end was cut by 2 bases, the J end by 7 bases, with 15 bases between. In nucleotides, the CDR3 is TGTGCCAGCAGTTTACGAAGGCTCAGTAGCCAGCCCCAGCATTTT. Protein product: CASSLRRLSSQPQHF.

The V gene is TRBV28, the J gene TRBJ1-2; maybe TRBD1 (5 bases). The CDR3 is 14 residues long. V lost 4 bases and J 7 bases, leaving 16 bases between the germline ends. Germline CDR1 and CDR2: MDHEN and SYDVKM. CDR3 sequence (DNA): TGTGCCAGCAGTTACAGGACGACGTGGACTGGCTACACCTTC. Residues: CASSYRTTWTGYTF.

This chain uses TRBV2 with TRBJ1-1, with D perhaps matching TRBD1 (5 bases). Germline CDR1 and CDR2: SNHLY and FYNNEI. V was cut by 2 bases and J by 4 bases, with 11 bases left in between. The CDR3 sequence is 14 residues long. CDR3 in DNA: TGTGCCAGCAGTGAATCCCTAGGGGTCACTGAAGCTTTCTTT. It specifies CASSESLGVTEAFF.

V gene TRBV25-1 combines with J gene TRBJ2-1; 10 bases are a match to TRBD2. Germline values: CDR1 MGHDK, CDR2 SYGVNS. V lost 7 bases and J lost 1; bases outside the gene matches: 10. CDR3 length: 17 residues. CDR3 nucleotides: TGTGCCAGCACTGGACCCGGGACTAGCGATTCCTACAATGAGCAGTTCTTC. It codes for CASTGPGTSDSYNEQFF.

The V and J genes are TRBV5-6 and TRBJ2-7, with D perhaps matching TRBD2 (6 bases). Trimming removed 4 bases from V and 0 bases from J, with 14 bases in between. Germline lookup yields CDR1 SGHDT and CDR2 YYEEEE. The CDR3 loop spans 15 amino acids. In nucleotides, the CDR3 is TGTGCCAGCAGCCGGGGATGGGGGGTCTCCTACGAGCAGTACTTC. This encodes CASSRGWGVSYEQYF.

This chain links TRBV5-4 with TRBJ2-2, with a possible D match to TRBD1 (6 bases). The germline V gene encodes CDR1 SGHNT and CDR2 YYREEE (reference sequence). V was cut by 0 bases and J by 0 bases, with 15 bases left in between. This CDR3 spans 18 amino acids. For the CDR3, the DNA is TGTGCCAGCAGCTTGGCCCGACAGGAAAACGCGAACACCGGGGAGCTGTTTTTT. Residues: CASSLARQENANTGELFF.

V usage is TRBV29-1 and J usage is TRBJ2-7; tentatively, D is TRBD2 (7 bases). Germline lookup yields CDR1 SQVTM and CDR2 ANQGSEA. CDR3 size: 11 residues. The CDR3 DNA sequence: TGCAGGGCGGGGGCGGACTACGAGCAGTACTTC. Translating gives CRAGADYEQYF.

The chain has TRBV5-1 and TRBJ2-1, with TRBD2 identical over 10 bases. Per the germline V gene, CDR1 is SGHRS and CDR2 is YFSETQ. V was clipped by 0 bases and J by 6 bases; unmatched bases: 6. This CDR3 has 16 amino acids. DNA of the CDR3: TGCGCCAGCAGCTTGGGGAGCGGGAGGGCCGTCAATGAGCAGTTCTTC. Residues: CASSLGSGRAVNEQFF.

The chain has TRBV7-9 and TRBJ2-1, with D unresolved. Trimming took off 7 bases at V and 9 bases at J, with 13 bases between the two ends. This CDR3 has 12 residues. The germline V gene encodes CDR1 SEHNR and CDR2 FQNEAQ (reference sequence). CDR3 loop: CASNMEQLEQFF. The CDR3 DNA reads TGTGCCAGCAATATGGAGCAGCTTGAGCAGTTCTTC.

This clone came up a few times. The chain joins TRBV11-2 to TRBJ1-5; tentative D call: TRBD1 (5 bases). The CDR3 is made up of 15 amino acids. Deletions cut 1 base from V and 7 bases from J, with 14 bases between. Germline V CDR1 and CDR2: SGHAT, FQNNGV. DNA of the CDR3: TGTGCCAGCAGCTTAGGCGGGGGTTTTGGCCAGCCCCAGCATTTT. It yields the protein CASSLGGGFGQPQHF.

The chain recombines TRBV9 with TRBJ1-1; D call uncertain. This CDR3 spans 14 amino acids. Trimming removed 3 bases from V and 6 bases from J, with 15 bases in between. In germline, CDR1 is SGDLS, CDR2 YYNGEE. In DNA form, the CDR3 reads TGTGCCAGCAGCGCCACTGACGGGAGCCCTGAAGCTTTCTTT. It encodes CASSATDGSPEAFF.

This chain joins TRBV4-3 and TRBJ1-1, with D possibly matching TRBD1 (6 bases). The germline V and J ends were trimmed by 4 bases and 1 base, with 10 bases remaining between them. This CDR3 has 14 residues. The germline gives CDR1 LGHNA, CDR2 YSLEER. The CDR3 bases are TGCGCCAGCAGCCCAGGACAGTGGAACACTGAAGCTTTCTTT. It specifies CASSPGQWNTEAFF.